This T cell receptor beta chain was captured by sequencing in a study of cytomegalovirus exposure and HLA in healthy donors. Overall study context: From HLA-typed donors, an early data release held about 85 million unique TCRs.

Germline V CDR1 and CDR2: SNHLY, FYNNEI. The V end lost 2 bases, the J end lost 2 bases, and 10 bases lay between the germline ends. The CDR3 is made up of 14 amino acids. The PCR was carried out with 60 Vbeta primers and 13 Jbeta primers. In the authors' workflow: Later analysis identified roughly 82 million unique TCR beta chains, about 11 million shared. TCRdb's table, derived via immunoSEQ multiplex PCR, lists solely in-frame clones and lacks some. V, J and clone size derive from that table, while D and trimming were established from the DNA sequence. The sample has about 110,000 clones, around 84% seen once.

This chain connects TRBV2 to TRBJ2-7; D unclear. The specimen sequenced was PBMCs. This clonotype originated in a man aged 30 to 45 in good health and CMV-seropositive. CDR3 sequence (DNA): TGTGCCAGCAGTGAATGGTACAGTCCCTACGAGCAGTACTTC. Translated: CASSEWYSPYEQYF.